This T cell receptor beta chain was captured in a study of Graves' ophthalmopathy and Graves' hyperthyroidism. Researchers took RNA transcripts and amplified TCR beta CDR3 regions from them. First-round RT-PCR used HTBI primers; second-round multiplex PCR followed. Using its own MiXCR run on the multiplex PCR reads, TCRdb lists one record per CDR3 protein. The data contain 170,000 or so distinct CDR3 sequences, around 39% of them seen just once; the ten biggest clones take up approximately 8.9%. The ends lost 3 bases at V and 3 bases at J; junction bases unmatched: 3. The CDR3 contains 15 residues. From germline, CDR1 is MDHEN and CDR2 SYDVKM. This clonotype occurred many times. As yet, its antigen is unknown. Findings and caveats of the study: In predicting ophthalmopathy progression, the model reached approximately 70% sensitivity and around 72% specificity.

The chain has TRBV28 and TRBJ2-5; 11 bases map to TRBD2. The sequence was obtained from a young man with Graves' ophthalmopathy. The source material was peripheral blood. Here the CDR3 DNA reads TGTGCCAGCAGTTTGATAGCGGGAGGGGAAGAGACCCAGTACTTC. Protein sequence: CASSLIAGGEETQYF.